This is a list of T cell receptor beta chains from one sample in a study of shared clonotypes between healthy human individuals. Profiled with immunoSEQ multiplex PCR; TCRdb holds only in-frame clones, not every one. This sample has 850,000 to 1,100,000 clones, with 70% to 85% found just once. Input material: memory CD4+ T cells from PBMCs. All receptors derive from a man between 18 and 29 years old in good health. Some clones in this sample may be carry-over from other donors' samples. Both conserved end residues are trimmed from each CDR3. Fields, in order: V gene, CDR3 protein.

V gene: TRBV6-1; CDR3 protein: ASSEQLMQNTGELF
V gene: TRBV21-1; CDR3 protein: ESGDTGELF
V gene: TRBV15; CDR3 protein: ATSRDRSYEQY
V gene: TRBV28; CDR3 protein: ASSGWRTDTQY
V gene: TRBV6-4; CDR3 protein: ASSDSTGATDTQY
V gene: TRBV5-4; CDR3 protein: ASSPGADTQY
V gene: TRBV5-4; CDR3 protein: ASSQLGDKTYEQY
V gene: TRBV2; CDR3 protein: ASSHGLAGEREQY
V gene: TRBV7-9; CDR3 protein: ASSLSGTSSDTQY
V gene: TRBV7-9; CDR3 protein: ASSRPGKIDNEQF
V gene: TRBV7-9; CDR3 protein: ASSPAYGAGVADTQY
V gene: TRBV15; CDR3 protein: ATSRLSGQETQY
V gene: TRBV9; CDR3 protein: ASSQGGLAVYNEQF
V gene: TRBV11-2; CDR3 protein: ASSRQLGAGETQY
V gene: TRBV4-2; CDR3 protein: ASSQELPYEQY
V gene: TRBV7-2; CDR3 protein: ASSLGAGAASSGYT
V gene: TRBV5-4; CDR3 protein: ASSLASGSPETQY
V gene: TRBV28; CDR3 protein: ASSPTTGYGYT
V gene: TRBV2; CDR3 protein: ASSTDSREQY
V gene: TRBV30; CDR3 protein: AWSVGTSSYEQY
V gene: TRBV5-1; CDR3 protein: ASSTGQPEEQY
V gene: TRBV4-2; CDR3 protein: ASSQGGTGIYEQY
V gene: TRBV2; CDR3 protein: ASSEARGTGVMQY
V gene: TRBV10-1; CDR3 protein: ASSRTSGKNEQF
V gene: TRBV7-8; CDR3 protein: ASSLAKLRDRGLREQY
V gene: TRBV5-4; CDR3 protein: ASSPRGQGQSYEQY
V gene: TRBV7-2; CDR3 protein: ASSLLAGVVHEQY
V gene: TRBV5-1; CDR3 protein: ASSRTFVNTEAF
V gene: TRBV7-8; CDR3 protein: ASSDGTVKETQY
V gene: TRBV5-1; CDR3 protein: ASRQGLAGNTGELF
V gene: TRBV7-3; CDR3 protein: ASSLGTDHEQY
V gene: TRBV5-4; CDR3 protein: ASSLVGGGNTEAF
V gene: TRBV30; CDR3 protein: AWSVGSGGTDTQY
V gene: TRBV27; CDR3 protein: ASSFGGAGANVLT
V gene: TRBV18; CDR3 protein: ASSRVSPSYNEQF
V gene: TRBV18; CDR3 protein: ASSPTVNTEAF
V gene: TRBV28; CDR3 protein: ASSRTGLYNEQF
V gene: TRBV10-3; CDR3 protein: AISVGQGDAGELF
V gene: TRBV18; CDR3 protein: ASSPLGTGAYNEQF
V gene: TRBV5-4; CDR3 protein: ASSLAPGTSGTGEQF
V gene: TRBV29-1; CDR3 protein: SVEGLGSEQY
V gene: TRBV7-3; CDR3 protein: ASSPNGVRSTEAF
V gene: TRBV4-3; CDR3 protein: ASSQSLQGPGYEQY
V gene: TRBV7-9; CDR3 protein: ASSLQGTETDTQY
V gene: TRBV7-2; CDR3 protein: ASSRPGVGHETQY
V gene: TRBV2; CDR3 protein: ASRGYSRGSPLH
V gene: TRBV5-4; CDR3 protein: ASSYPGQGYEQY
V gene: TRBV6-4; CDR3 protein: ASSDSRPNSPLH
V gene: TRBV5-4; CDR3 protein: ASSLSVGAVDYGYT
V gene: TRBV9; CDR3 protein: ASSVASGGDYT
V gene: TRBV5-1; CDR3 protein: ASSFTGGTNEKLF
V gene: TRBV30; CDR3 protein: AWEWGGAGTTF
V gene: TRBV5-4; CDR3 protein: ASSKEGAREQY
V gene: TRBV7-2; CDR3 protein: ASSRRQGGAEAF
V gene: TRBV6-1; CDR3 protein: ASSFYRNTEAF